This T cell receptor beta chain emerged from a study of memory CD4+ T cells and cytomegalovirus serostatus. Points on this clone: Its target is unknown.

This CDR3 comprises 15 residues. Looked up from germline, CDR1 is SGHTA and CDR2 is FQGTGA. The ends lost 2 bases at V and 4 bases at J; junction bases unmatched: 5. Single viable CD3+CD4+CD8-CD45RO+ cells were sorted as the memory CD4+ T cells. CMV serostatus came from serum IgG against pp150, pp28, p38, p52. Positive selection with CD4 microbeads enriched total CD4+ T cells. Libraries were prepared by immunoSEQ multiplex PCR; TCRdb keeps only in-frame clonotypes and omits some of them. The sample consists of 52,000 or so clones, approximately 80% of them appearing once. General study findings and limits: 67 of 164 known CMV-associated TCRbeta sequences appeared in CD4+ memory.

Sequenced sample: memory CD4+ T cells from blood. The sequence was collected from an adult in good health and CMV-seronegative. The chain carries TRBV7-3 and TRBJ2-1; 7 nucleotides line up with TRBD2. CDR3: CASSLSAAGYNEQFF. As DNA, the CDR3 is TGTGCCAGCAGCTTATCAGCAGCGGGATACAATGAGCAGTTCTTC.